A single sample is the source of the 17 T cell receptor beta chains below, sequenced in a study of T cell changes during pregnancy in multiple sclerosis. Some clones are missing from TCRdb's copy, which holds only in-frame ones; the method was immunoSEQ multiplex PCR. The table lists about 80,000 clones, nearly 95% of them singletons. This specimen consisted of peripheral blood, obtained in the second trimester of pregnancy. These TCRs come from a female donor in good health, enrolled as a control in a pregnancy study.

The J gene is TRBJ2-7, the V gene TRBV5-1; 9 bases agree with TRBD1. Germline CDR1 SGHRS, CDR2 YFSETQ. V lost 4 bases to trimming and J lost 4 bases; unmatched junction nucleotides: 6. This CDR3 has 14 residues. The CDR3 nucleotides are TGCGCCAGCAGCCAAGGACAGGGGAATTACGAGCAGTACTTC. It codes for CASSQGQGNYEQYF.

The chain carries TRBV14 and TRBJ1-4; maybe TRBD1 (5 bases). The CDR3 is made up of 16 amino acids. V dropped 4 bases and J dropped 0 bases, with 12 bases sitting between them. Germline V gives CDR1 SGHDN, CDR2 FVKESK. As DNA, the CDR3 is TGTGCCAGCAGCCCCACCGGGGGGGCAACTAATGAAAAACTGTTTTTT. Amino acid sequence: CASSPTGGATNEKLFF.

This chain connects TRBV6-6 to TRBJ2-5; perhaps TRBD2 as D (6 bases). This CDR3 comprises 12 residues. Between the trimmed V and J ends, which lost 6 bases and 5 bases, there was a span of 10 bases. CDR1 and CDR2 (germline): MNHNY, SVGAGI (reference sequence). CDR3 sequence: CASRSGGETQYF. The CDR3 DNA reads TGTGCCAGCAGGTCAGGAGGGGAGACCCAGTACTTC.

The chain is built from TRBV19 and TRBJ2-3; D remains unclear. Germline lookup yields CDR1 LNHDA and CDR2 SQIVND (reference sequence). This CDR3 comprises 15 residues. V was pared by 3 bases and J by 1 base, with 11 bases between. The CDR3 is CASSILATRTDTQYF. In nucleotides, the CDR3 is TGTGCCAGTAGTATTTTAGCCACTCGCACAGATACGCAGTATTTT.

A single count supports this clone. The V gene is TRBV5-4, the J gene TRBJ2-3; no definite D call. Germline V gives CDR1 SGHNT, CDR2 YYREEE (reference sequence). This CDR3 has 13 amino acids. V lost 1 base and J 0 bases, leaving 3 bases between the germline ends. The CDR3 loop reads CASSLRSTDTQYF. CDR3 in DNA: TGTGCCAGCAGCTTGCGTAGCACAGATACGCAGTATTTT.

This chain joins TRBV6-6 and TRBJ2-2; D may be TRBD2 (5 bases). With 0 bases removed from V and 7 bases from J, the gap between germline ends came to 6 bases. CDR3 length: 13 amino acids. Germline V CDR1 and CDR2: MNHNY, SVGAGI (reference sequence). The DNA for the CDR3 is TGTGCCAGCAGTTACTCGGCGGGCGGGGAGCTGTTTTTT. Its translation is CASSYSAGGELFF.

The J gene is TRBJ1-3, the V gene TRBV5-4; 7 bases match TRBD1. The germline V gene has CDR1 SGHNT and CDR2 YYREEE (reference sequence). V dropped 4 bases and J dropped 1; count of bases not matched to a gene: 5. This CDR3 has 15 residues. CDR3 nucleotides: TGTGCCAGCAGCCCGGGGACAGCGTCTGGAAACACCATATATTTT. It encodes CASSPGTASGNTIYF.

The chain has TRBV5-1 and TRBJ2-7; the match to TRBD1 covers 10 bases. Germline CDR1 is SGHRS and CDR2 is YFSETQ. The CDR3 spans 15 residues. V gave up 0 bases and J gave up 7 bases; unmatched junction bases: 7. CDR3 sequence reads: CASSLASGTGEEQYF. The DNA of the CDR3 is TGCGCCAGCAGCTTGGCGTCCGGGACAGGGGAGGAGCAGTACTTC.

The chain combines TRBV6-1 with TRBJ1-1, with 8 bases matching TRBD1. This CDR3 is built from 14 residues. V dropped 10 bases and J dropped 1; count of bases not matched to a gene: 8. Looked up from germline, CDR1 is MNHNS and CDR2 is SASEGT. CDR3 protein: CATNPGTGNTEAFF. The CDR3 region has the DNA TGTGCCACCAACCCGGGGACAGGGAACACTGAAGCTTTCTTT.

The chain employs TRBV5-1 and TRBJ2-4; TRBD2 agrees at 9 bases. V lost 0 bases and J lost 8; bases outside the gene matches: 9. This CDR3 spans 16 amino acids. Germline V gene sequence: CDR1 SGHRS, CDR2 YFSETQ. CDR3 amino acids: CASSLGSSGSTDIQYF. In nucleotides, the CDR3 is TGCGCCAGCAGCTTGGGTAGTAGCGGGAGTACGGACATTCAGTACTTC.

The chain combines TRBV30 with TRBJ1-5, with a possible D match to TRBD1 (5 bases). Trimming removed 0 bases at V and 6 bases at J, with 12 bases between. CDR3 length: 14 amino acids. The germline V gene encodes CDR1 GTSNPN and CDR2 SVGIG (reference sequence). The CDR3 is CAWSVWGVSQPQHF. In nucleotides, the CDR3 is TGTGCCTGGAGTGTATGGGGGGTGAGTCAGCCCCAGCATTTT.

This chain uses TRBV28 with TRBJ1-4, with D perhaps matching TRBD1 (5 bases). Germline V lookup: CDR1 MDHEN, CDR2 SYDVKM. There are 15 residues in the CDR3. Deletions cut 3 bases from V and 5 bases from J, with 13 bases between. CDR3 protein: CASSLEGKGNEKLFF. The DNA of the CDR3 is TGTGCCAGCAGTTTGGAGGGGAAGGGAAATGAAAAACTGTTTTTT. The variable domain in full, completed from reference TRBV28 and TRBJ1-4, reads DVKVTQSSRYLVKRTGEKVFLECVQDMDHENMFWYRQDPGLGLRLIYFSYDVKMKEKGDIPEGYSVSREKKERFSLILESASTNQTSMYLCASSLEGKGNEKLFFGSGTQLSVL.

This sequence joins TRBV9 and TRBJ1-4; 12 bases align to TRBD1. CDR1 and CDR2 (germline): SGDLS, YYNGEE. The CDR3 runs to 15 residues. V trimming: 3 bases; J trimming: 13 bases; junction bases outside the gene matches: 10. CDR3 in DNA: TGTGCCAGCAGCGCATCCGGGACAGGGGGCGCGGGACTGTTTTTT. Protein: CASSASGTGGAGLFF.

The rearrangement links TRBV10-3 to TRBJ2-5, with TRBD2 matching over 7 bases. In germline, CDR1 is ENHRY, CDR2 SYGVKD. Unmatched junction bases numbered 9, after V lost 3 bases and J lost 5 bases. There are 15 residues in the CDR3. The CDR3 reads CAISETRVGGETQYF. CDR3 coding DNA: TGTGCCATCAGTGAAACCAGGGTGGGGGGGGAGACCCAGTACTTC.

This clone is a singleton in its sample. The V and J genes are TRBV28 and TRBJ2-3, with 9 bases aligning to TRBD1. Trimming cost V 11 bases and J 3 bases; bases outside gene matches: 6. Germline V gene data show CDR1 as MDHEN and CDR2 as SYDVKM. CDR3 length: 13 residues. This CDR3 reads CALQGAGTDTQYF. The DNA for the CDR3 is TGTGCCCTACAGGGGGCTGGGACAGATACGCAGTATTTT.

The chain couples TRBV29-1 to TRBJ2-1; perhaps TRBD2 as D (6 bases). The CDR3 totals 14 residues. CDR1 and CDR2 from the germline V gene are SQVTM and ANQGSEA. V lost 3 bases and J lost 2, with 11 bases in between. CDR3 protein: CSVEKRVTYNEQFF. DNA for the CDR3: TGCAGCGTTGAGAAGCGGGTAACCTACAATGAGCAGTTCTTC.

CDR3 nucleotides: TGTGCCAGCAGTGAACGACGCGGGAGATGGAATGAGCAGTTCTTC. Residues: CASSERRGRWNEQFF. The rearrangement joins TRBV2 to TRBJ2-1; 7 bases map to TRBD2. V shed 2 bases and J 7 bases; nucleotides not matched to a gene: 8. Germline CDR1 is SNHLY and CDR2 is FYNNEI. This CDR3 contains 15 residues.